This TCR beta chain originates from a study of PD-1 blockade in classical Hodgkin lymphoma. Generated by immunoSEQ multiplex PCR, the TCRdb table keeps only in-frame clones and is missing some. The table has 80,000 to 100,000 clones, roughly 92% seen once; the top ten hold 2.5% to 3%. Relapses following autologous stem cell transplantation were seen in all patients, with brentuximab vedotin exposure varying. Study-level findings and limits: Significant TCR diversity gains by C4D1 occurred in CD4+ but not CD8+ cells.

Concerning this clone: The antigen remains unidentified.

Source: peripheral blood mononuclear cells (PBMCs), taken at baseline. The TCR originated in a human donor with classical Hodgkin lymphoma.

The CDR3 here is CAISESGLAVATYTDTQYF. The CDR3 nucleotides read TGTGCCATCAGTGAGTCGGGGCTAGCGGTGGCCACTTACACAGATACGCAGTATTTT. The J gene is TRBJ2-3, the V gene TRBV10-3; 7 nucleotides line up with TRBD2. The germline CDR1 and CDR2 sequences are ENHRY and SYGVKD. CDR3 length equals 19 residues. Trimming removed 0 bases from V and 2 bases from J; junction bases left unmatched: 14.